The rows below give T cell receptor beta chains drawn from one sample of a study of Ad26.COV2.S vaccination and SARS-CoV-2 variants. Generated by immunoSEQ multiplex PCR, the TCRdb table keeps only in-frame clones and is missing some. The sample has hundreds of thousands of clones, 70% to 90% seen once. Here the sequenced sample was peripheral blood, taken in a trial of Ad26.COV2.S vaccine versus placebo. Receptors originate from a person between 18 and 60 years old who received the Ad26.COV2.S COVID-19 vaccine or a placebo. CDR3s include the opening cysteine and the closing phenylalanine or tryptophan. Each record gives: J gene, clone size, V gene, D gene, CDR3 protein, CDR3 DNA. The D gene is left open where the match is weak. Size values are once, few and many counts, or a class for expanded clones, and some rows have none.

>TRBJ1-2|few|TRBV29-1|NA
CSVETNTGSGGYTF
TGCAGCGTTGAAACAAACACAGGGTCGGGTGGCTACACCTTC
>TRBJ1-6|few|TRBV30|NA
CAWKGQTNSPLHF
TGTGCCTGGAAAGGCCAGACAAATTCACCCCTCCACTTT
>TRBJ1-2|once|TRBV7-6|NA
CASSTQQNGYTF
TGTGCCAGCAGCACCCAACAGAATGGCTACACCTTC
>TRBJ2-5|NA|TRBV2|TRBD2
CASSPLSGRLETQYF
TGTGCCAGCAGCCCCCTTAGCGGGAGATTGGAGACCCAGTACTTC
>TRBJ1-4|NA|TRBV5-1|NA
CASSLEGGEKLFF
TGCGCCAGCAGCTTGGAGGGAGGTGAAAAACTGTTTTTT
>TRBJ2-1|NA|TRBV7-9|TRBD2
CASSFEIAGYNEQFF
TGTGCCAGCAGCTTTGAGATAGCGGGGTACAATGAGCAGTTCTTC
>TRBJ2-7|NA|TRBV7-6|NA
CASSLTSGQTYEQYF
TGTGCCAGCAGCTTGACCAGCGGGCAGACCTACGAGCAGTACTTC
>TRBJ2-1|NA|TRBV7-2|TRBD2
CASSSGLAGEQFF
TGTGCCAGCAGCTCAGGACTAGCGGGGGAGCAGTTCTTC
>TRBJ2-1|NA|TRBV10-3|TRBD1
CAISELGQGSSYNEQFF
TGTGCCATCAGTGAGTTAGGACAGGGGAGCTCCTACAATGAGCAGTTCTTC
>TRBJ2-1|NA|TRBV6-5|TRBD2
CASGGGLAGLNEQFF
TGTGCCAGCGGGGGGGGACTAGCGGGCCTCAATGAGCAGTTCTTC
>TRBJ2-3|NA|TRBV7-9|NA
CASSGLGGLDTQYF
TGTGCCAGCAGCGGCCTAGGAGGACTTGATACGCAGTATTTT
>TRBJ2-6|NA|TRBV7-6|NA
CASSPPRAGANVLTF
TGTGCCAGCAGCCCCCCCAGGGCTGGGGCCAACGTCCTGACTTTC
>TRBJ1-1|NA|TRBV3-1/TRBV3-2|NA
CASSTKVGTEAFF
TGTGCCAGCTCTACAAAGGTTGGGACTGAAGCTTTCTTT
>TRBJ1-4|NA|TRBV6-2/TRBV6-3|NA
CASSPTDATNEKLFF
TGTGCCAGCAGCCCGACGGATGCAACTAATGAAAAACTGTTTTTT
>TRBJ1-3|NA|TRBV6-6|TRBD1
CASSFTGEGNTIYF
TGTGCCAGCAGTTTTACAGGGGAGGGAAACACCATATATTTT
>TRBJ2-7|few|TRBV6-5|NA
CASRRGRVYEQYF
TGTGCCAGCAGAAGGGGCAGGGTTTACGAGCAGTACTTC
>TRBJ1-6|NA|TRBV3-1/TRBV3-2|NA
CASSYQSPGGSPLHF
TGTGCCAGCAGCTACCAAAGTCCGGGGGGTTCACCCCTCCACTTT
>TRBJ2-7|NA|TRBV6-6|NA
CASSYEGTPRRGEQYF
TGTGCCAGCAGTTACGAGGGGACACCCAGGAGGGGCGAGCAGTACTTC
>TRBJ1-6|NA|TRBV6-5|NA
CASSYYGGSPLHF
TGTGCCAGCAGTTACTACGGAGGCTCACCCCTCCACTTT
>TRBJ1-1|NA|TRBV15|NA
CATSRDTGTNTEAFF
TGTGCCACCAGCAGAGATACAGGGACGAACACTGAAGCTTTCTTT
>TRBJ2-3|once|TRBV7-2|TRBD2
CASSSSGGYTDTQYF
TGTGCCAGCAGCTCGAGCGGGGGCTACACAGATACGCAGTATTTT
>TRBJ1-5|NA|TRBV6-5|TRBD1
CASRRTGAINQPQHF
TGTGCCAGCAGACGGACAGGGGCGATCAATCAGCCCCAGCATTTT
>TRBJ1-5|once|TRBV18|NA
CASSPPGGQPQHF
TGTGCCAGCTCACCGCCTGGGGGGCAGCCCCAGCATTTT
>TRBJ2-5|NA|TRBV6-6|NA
CASSPFTNQETQYF
TGTGCCAGCAGTCCATTTACTAACCAAGAGACCCAGTACTTC
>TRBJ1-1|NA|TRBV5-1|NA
CASRFKGTTEAFF
TGCGCCAGCAGGTTTAAGGGGACCACTGAAGCTTTCTTT
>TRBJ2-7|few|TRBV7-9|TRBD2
CASSSRASGYEQYF
TGTGCCAGCAGCTCCCGGGCTAGCGGATACGAGCAGTACTTC
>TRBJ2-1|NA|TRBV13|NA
CASSQQGTNEQFF
TGTGCCAGCAGCCAGCAGGGGACCAATGAGCAGTTCTTC
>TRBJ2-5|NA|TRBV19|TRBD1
CASNDRGLETQYF
TGTGCCAGCAATGACAGGGGCCTAGAGACCCAGTACTTC
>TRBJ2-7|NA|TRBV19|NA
CASSIRGADYEQYF
TGTGCCAGTAGTATACGTGGGGCCGATTACGAGCAGTACTTC